This T cell receptor (beta chain) comes out of a study of control samples from healthy donors and cancer patients. Here immunoSEQ multiplex PCR was the method, and the copy in TCRdb shows in-frame clones only, minus some. The table includes about 120,000 clones, roughly 93% detected once. The sequence derives from a man younger than 45 in good health. Sequencing was done on a sample of blood.

The chain's CDR3 is CASSDERGEAFF. The CDR3 DNA follows: TGCGCCAGCAGTGACGAGCGGGGTGAAGCTTTCTTT. The genes are TRBV10-1 and TRBJ1-1; D is uncertain. Germline lookup yields CDR1 WNHNN and CDR2 SYGVQD (reference sequence). The CDR3 totals 12 residues. Trimming took 3 bases from V and 7 from J, leaving 9 bases between them.